This T cell receptor (beta chain) was captured by sequencing in a study of cytomegalovirus exposure and HLA in healthy donors. Study-level information: The 110 or so validation repertoires used the same platform as the approximately 700 first-cohort repertoires, a later analysis reported.

The CDR3 has 17 amino acids. The V and J ends lost 1 base and 7 bases respectively, with 20 bases between them. Germline loops: CDR1 MGHRA, CDR2 YSYEKL. Details on this clone: Its specificity is unknown.

The repertoire was sequenced with immunoSEQ multiplex PCR; TCRdb's copy has only in-frame clones and lacks some. There are under 250,000 clones in the sample; around 87% occur only once, and about 2% lies in the top ten. General study points: Among TCR sequences, most were rare, though some public TCRs appeared in many donors. Testing in vitro showed a few CMV-associated chains specific for CMV antigens.

The origin of this receptor is a woman aged 18-29 years in good health and CMV-seropositive. Sequencing was done on a sample of PBMCs. This sequence joins TRBV4-1 and TRBJ2-1; a possible D gene is TRBD2 (6 bases). The CDR3 DNA reads as TGCGCCAGCAGCCAAGGGGACCTCGGGACTGTAAAAAATGAGCAGTTCTTC. This gives the protein CASSQGDLGTVKNEQFF.